This T cell receptor beta chain was retrieved from a study of PD-1 blockade in classical Hodgkin lymphoma. This CDR3 is built from 15 residues. V trimming: 5 bases; J trimming: 5 bases; junction bases outside the gene matches: 4. Germline V gene data show CDR1 as SGHVS and CDR2 as FNYEAQ. TCRdb's table, derived via immunoSEQ multiplex PCR, lists solely in-frame clones and lacks some. The sample yields roughly 150,000 clones, under 85% seen once. Every patient relapsed after autologous stem cell transplantation, and brentuximab vedotin exposure varied. Reported best responses ranged across complete response, partial response or progressive disease.

This chain links TRBV7-6 with TRBJ2-5; 14 nucleotides agree with TRBD2. The material sequenced was peripheral blood mononuclear cells (PBMCs), taken before the second cycle of nivolumab. The clonotype was recovered from a human donor with classical Hodgkin lymphoma. The CDR3 loop is CASSRLAGGQETQYF. The CDR3 DNA sequence: TGTGCCAGCAGCCGACTAGCGGGGGGGCAGGAGACCCAGTACTTC.